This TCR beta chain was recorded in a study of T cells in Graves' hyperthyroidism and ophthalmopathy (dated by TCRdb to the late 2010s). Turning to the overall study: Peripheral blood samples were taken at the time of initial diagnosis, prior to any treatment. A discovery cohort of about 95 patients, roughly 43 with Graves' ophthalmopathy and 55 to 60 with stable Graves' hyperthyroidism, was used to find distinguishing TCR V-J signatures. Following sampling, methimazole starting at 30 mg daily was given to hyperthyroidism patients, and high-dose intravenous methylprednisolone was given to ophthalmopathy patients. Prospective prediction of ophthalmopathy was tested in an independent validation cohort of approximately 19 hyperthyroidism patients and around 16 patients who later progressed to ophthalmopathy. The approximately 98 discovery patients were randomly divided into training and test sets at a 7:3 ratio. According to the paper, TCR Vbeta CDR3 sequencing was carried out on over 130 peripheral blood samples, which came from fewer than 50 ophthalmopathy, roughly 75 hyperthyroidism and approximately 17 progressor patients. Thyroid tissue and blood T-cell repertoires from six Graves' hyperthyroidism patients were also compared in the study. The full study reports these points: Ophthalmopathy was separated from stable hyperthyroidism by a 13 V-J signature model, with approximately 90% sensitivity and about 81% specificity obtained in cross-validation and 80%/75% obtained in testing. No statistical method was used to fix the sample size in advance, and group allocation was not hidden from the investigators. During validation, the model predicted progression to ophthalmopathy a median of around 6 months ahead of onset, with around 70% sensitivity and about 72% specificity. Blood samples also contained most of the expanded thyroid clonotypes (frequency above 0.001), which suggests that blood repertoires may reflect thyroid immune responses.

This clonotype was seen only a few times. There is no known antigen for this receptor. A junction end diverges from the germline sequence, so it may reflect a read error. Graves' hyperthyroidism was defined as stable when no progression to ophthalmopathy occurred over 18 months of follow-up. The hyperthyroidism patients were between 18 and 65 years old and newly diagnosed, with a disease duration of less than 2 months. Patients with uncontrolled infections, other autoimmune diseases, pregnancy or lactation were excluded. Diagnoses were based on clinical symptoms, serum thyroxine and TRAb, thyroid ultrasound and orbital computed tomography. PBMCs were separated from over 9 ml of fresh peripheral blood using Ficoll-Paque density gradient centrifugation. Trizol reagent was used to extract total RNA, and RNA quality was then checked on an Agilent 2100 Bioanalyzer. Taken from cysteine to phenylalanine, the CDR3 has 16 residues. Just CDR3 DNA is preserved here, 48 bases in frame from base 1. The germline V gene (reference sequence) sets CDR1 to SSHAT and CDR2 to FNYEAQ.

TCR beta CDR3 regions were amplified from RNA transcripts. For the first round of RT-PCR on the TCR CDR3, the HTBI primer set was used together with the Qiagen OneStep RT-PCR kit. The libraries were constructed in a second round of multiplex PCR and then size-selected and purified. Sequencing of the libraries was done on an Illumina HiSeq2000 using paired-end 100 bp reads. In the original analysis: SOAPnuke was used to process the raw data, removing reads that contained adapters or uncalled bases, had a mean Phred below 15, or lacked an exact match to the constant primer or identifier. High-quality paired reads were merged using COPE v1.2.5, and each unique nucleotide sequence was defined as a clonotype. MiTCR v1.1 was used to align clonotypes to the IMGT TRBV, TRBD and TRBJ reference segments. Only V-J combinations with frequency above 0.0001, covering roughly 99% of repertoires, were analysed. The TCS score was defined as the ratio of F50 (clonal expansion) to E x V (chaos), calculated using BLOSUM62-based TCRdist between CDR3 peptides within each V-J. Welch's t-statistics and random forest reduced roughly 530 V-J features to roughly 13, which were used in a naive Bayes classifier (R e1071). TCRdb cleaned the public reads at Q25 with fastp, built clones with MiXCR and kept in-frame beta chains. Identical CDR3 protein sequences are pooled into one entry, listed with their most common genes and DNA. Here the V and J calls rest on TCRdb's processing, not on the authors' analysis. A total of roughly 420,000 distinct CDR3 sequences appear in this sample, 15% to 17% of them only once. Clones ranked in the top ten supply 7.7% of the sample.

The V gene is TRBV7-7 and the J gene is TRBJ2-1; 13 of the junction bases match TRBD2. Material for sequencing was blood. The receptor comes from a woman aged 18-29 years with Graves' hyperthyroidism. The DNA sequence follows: TGTGCTAGCAGCCAACTAGCGGGGGGGGAAAACAATGAGCAGTTCTTC. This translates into CASSQLAGGENNEQFF.